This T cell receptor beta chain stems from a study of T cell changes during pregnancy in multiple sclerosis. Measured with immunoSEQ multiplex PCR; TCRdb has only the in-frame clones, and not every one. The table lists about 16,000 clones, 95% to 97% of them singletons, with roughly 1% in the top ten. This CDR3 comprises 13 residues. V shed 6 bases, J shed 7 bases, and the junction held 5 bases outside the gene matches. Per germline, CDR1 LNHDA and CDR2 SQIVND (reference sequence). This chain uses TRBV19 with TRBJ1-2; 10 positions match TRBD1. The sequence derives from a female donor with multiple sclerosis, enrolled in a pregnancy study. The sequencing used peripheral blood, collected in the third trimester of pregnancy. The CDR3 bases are TGTGCCAGTAGCCGGGACAGGGGAGCTGGCTACACCTTC. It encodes CASSRDRGAGYTF.